This T cell receptor (beta chain) was identified during a study of shared clonotypes between healthy human individuals (dated by TCRdb to about 2020). Study-level background: A couple of women and a few men aged 18 to 49 years were included in the cohort. For each donor, three plates each were used for CD4 naive and CD4 memory, two plates were used for CD8 naive, and one plate was used for CD8 memory. Blood TCR repertoires of about 5 healthy adults were deeply sequenced to estimate repertoire size and the extent of clonotype sharing between individuals. To increase sequencing depth and limit assay-specific biases, different laboratories used diverse techniques to prepare libraries and sequence TCR repertoires. Between about 0.8 and 8.9 billion PBMCs per donor were obtained by leukapheresis. What the study reported, not specific to this receptor: The small number of donors limited the genetic and exposure-history diversity represented. Larger estimated clonotype richness was generally found for naive subsets than for memory subsets. About 5% of naive CD4, approximately 3.7% of naive CD8, approximately 2% of memory CD4, and more than 0.35% of memory CD8 clonotypes were shared across several donors. Pairwise subsampling led to the expectation that sequencing depth would affect the degree of clonotype sharing among donors. Sampling was restricted to blood, and TCR repertoires in tissues likely differ from the TCR repertoires found in blood. Even with the large sequencing depth, rarefaction of the sorted-subset datasets indicated that sequencing was incomplete. Compared with non-shared clonotypes, clonotypes shared by all four sorted-subset donors had higher generation probabilities.

From its cysteine to its phenylalanine, the CDR3 spans 15 amino acids. Only the CDR3 DNA stays, 45 bases, in frame from base 1. The germline V gene (reference sequence) specifies SGHNT as CDR1 and YYREEE as CDR2. V and J are trimmed by 3 bases and 4 bases, and the gene matches miss 9 bases of the junction. Only one count was recorded for this clone. Its target antigen remains unknown. The sample holds no much larger clone one base away, and base qualities are not on file. TCR CDR3 regions were amplified from genomic DNA by multiplex PCR using the deep immunoSEQ assay. For each cell subset, the extracted genomic DNA was distributed evenly across all wells of several immunoSEQ 96-well plates, and each plate served as one replicate. Each replicate PCR for sorted subsets received 150 to 250 ng genomic DNA, equal to roughly 29,000 T cell genomes. Purified libraries were measured with a Qubit 3.0 fluorometer, size-checked on a Bioanalyzer 2100, and measured again with the KAPA Library Quantification kit. A separate single-read 150-cycle Illumina NextSeq 550 flow cell was used to sequence each immunoSEQ 96-well plate. The study's own analysis went as follows. Because the immunoSEQ output held only junctional sequences and lacked quality scores, the filtering could not match the filtering applied to full-length reads. Sequences were annotated with PyIR, a Python wrapper for IgBLAST v1.9, and V/J genes and CDR3 were assigned using IMGT germline references. Reads were removed for weak V/J assignments (E-value above 1e-6), missing CDR3, stop codons, out-of-frame junctions, or ambiguous translated residues. V3J clonotypes were defined as sequences sharing the same inferred V gene, J gene, and CDR3 amino acid sequence. Percentage overlap between repertoires was calculated by dividing the number of shared unique clonotypes by the size of the smaller repertoire. Three approaches were used to assess repertoire richness: RTK rarefaction, the Chao1 estimator, and Recon v2.1 estimates of unobserved clonotypes. OLGA was used to compute generation probabilities for all TCRbeta clonotypes that the gDNA method yielded from a handful of donors. TCRdb limited this immuneACCESS table to in-frame rearrangements with V and J called. A share of clones is missing; checked studies link under half to unresolved V genes, and the rest is unexplained. D and trimming come from the DNA, and the V and J calls and clone size come from that table. In this sample the table shows about 1.9 million clones, roughly 95% of which occur a single time. The ten largest clones capture approximately 1.6% of the sample.

CD8 naive samples consisted of CD45RO-negative cells that were positively selected for CCR7, yielding a CD45RA+CCR7+ population without TemRA cells. Donors were healthy HIV-negative adults with no recently reported acute infections or vaccinations. All donors were Caucasian adults living in Nashville, Tennessee, USA. Blood was obtained by leukapheresis, after which PBMCs were separated by Ficoll-Histopaque density gradient centrifugation and cryopreserved in liquid nitrogen vapor phase. Analytical flow cytometry was used to check the purity and quantity of every magnetically sorted T cell population. From each sorted fraction, genomic DNA was isolated and quantified by UV absorbance on a Nanodrop 2000c.

In this chain, TRBV5-4 is recombined with TRBJ2-7, and 8 bases in between align with TRBD2. The source of this sequence is a man younger than 30 in good health. Some clones in this sample may be carry-over from other donors' samples. The sequencing sample was made of naive CD8+ T cells from PBMCs. The meaning of the sample's cell subset or site label: CD45RA+CCR7+. The CDR3 region: CASSSPGSGSYEQYF. The DNA sequence is TGTGCCAGCAGCTCCCCAGGGAGCGGGAGTTACGAGCAGTACTTC.